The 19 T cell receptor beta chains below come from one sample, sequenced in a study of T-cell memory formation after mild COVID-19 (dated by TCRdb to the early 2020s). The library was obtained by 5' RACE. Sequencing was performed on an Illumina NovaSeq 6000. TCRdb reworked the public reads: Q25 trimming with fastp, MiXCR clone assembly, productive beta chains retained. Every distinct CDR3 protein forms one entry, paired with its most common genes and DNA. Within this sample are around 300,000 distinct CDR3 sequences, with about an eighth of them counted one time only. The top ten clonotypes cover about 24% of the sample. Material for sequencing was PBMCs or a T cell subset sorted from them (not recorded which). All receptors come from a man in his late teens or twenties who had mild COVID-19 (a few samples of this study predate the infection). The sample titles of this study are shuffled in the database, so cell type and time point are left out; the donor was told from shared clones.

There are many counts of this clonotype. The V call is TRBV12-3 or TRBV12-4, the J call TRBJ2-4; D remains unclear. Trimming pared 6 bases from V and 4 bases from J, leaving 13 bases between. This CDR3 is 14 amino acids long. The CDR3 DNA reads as TGTGCCAGCAGACCCCGGGCGGCTAAAAACATTCAGTACTTC. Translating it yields CASRPRAAKNIQYF.

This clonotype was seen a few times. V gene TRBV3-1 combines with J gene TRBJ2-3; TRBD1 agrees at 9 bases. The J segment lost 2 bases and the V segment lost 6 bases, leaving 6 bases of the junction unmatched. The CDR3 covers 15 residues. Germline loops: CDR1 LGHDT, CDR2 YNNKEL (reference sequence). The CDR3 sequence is CASREGQGYTDTQYF. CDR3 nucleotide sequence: TGTGCCAGCAGGGAGGGACAGGGATACACAGATACGCAGTATTTT.

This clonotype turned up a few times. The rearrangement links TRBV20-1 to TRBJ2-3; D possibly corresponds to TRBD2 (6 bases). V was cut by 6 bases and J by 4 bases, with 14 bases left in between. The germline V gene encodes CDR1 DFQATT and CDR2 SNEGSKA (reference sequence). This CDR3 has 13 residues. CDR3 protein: CSALEGRADTQYF. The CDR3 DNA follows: TGCAGTGCCTTGGAGGGCCGTGCAGATACGCAGTATTTT.

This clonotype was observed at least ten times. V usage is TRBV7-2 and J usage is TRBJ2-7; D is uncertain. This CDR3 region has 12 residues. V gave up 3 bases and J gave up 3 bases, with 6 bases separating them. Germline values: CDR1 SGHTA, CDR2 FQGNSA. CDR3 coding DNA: TGTGCCAGCAGCTTCCTAAGCTACGAGCAGTACTTC. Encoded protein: CASSFLSYEQYF.

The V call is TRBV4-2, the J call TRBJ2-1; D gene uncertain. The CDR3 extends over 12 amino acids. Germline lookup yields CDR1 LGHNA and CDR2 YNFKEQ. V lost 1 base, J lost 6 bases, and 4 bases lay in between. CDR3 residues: CASSQGLNEQFF. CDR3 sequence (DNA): TGTGCCAGCAGCCAAGGTCTCAATGAGCAGTTCTTC.

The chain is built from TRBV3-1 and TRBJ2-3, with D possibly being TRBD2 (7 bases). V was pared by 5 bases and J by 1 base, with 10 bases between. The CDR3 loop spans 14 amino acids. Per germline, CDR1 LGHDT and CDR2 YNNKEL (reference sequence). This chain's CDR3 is CASSKGGGTDTQYF. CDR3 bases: TGTGCCAGCAGCAAGGGGGGGGGCACAGATACGCAGTATTTT.

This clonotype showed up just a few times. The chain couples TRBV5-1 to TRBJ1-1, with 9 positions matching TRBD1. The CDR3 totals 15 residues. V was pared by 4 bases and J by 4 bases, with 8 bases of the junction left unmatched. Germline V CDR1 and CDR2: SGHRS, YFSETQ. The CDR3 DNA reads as TGCGCCAGCAGCCCAAGGGACAGGGCATCCACTGAAGCTTTCTTT. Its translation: CASSPRDRASTEAFF. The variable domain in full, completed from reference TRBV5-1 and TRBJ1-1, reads KAGVTQTPRYLIKTRGQQVTLSCSPISGHRSVSWYQQTPGQGLQFLFEYFSETQRNKGNFPGRFSGRQFSNSRSEMNVSTLELGDSALYLCASSPRDRASTEAFFGQGTRLTVV.

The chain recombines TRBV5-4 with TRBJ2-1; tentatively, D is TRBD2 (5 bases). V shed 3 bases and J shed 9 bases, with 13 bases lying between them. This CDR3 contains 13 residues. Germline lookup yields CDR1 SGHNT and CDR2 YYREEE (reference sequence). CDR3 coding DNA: TGTGCCAGCAGCTCGTGGACTGCCGGTGAGCAGTTCTTC. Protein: CASSSWTAGEQFF. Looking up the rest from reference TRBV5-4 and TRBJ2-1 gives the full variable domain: ETGVTQSPTHLIKTRGQQVTLRCSSQSGHNTVSWYQQALGQGPQFIFQYYREEENGRGNFPPRFSGLQFPNYSSELNVNALELDDSALYLCASSSWTAGEQFFGPGTRLTVL.

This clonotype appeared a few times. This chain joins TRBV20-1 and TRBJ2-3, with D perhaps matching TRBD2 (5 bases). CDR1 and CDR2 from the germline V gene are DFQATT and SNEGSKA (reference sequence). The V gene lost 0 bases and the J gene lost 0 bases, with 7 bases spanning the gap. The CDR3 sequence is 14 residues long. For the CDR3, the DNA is TGCAGTGCTAGAGATTCGGGGAGCACAGATACGCAGTATTTT. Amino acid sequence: CSARDSGSTDTQYF.

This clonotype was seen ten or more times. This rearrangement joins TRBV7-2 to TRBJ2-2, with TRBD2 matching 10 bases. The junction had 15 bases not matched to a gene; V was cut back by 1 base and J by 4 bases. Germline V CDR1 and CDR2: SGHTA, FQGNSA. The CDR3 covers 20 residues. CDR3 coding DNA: TGTGCCAGCAGCTTAGGGGGGCGCTGGGAGCGGGGGGGCGTCACCGGGGAGCTGTTTTTT. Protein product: CASSLGGRWERGGVTGELFF. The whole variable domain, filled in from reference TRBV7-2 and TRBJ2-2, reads GAGVSQSPSNKVTEKGKDVELRCDPISGHTALYWYRQSLGQGLEFLIYFQGNSAPDKSGLPSDRFSAERTGGSVSTLTIQRTQQEDSAVYLCASSLGGRWERGGVTGELFFGEGSRLTVL.

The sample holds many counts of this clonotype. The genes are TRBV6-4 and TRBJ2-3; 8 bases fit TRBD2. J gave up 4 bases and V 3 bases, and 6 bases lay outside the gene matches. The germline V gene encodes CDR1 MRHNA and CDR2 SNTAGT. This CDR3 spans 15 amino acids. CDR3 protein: CASSETGGAADTQYF. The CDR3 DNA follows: TGTGCCAGCAGTGAAACCGGGGGGGCCGCAGATACGCAGTATTTT.

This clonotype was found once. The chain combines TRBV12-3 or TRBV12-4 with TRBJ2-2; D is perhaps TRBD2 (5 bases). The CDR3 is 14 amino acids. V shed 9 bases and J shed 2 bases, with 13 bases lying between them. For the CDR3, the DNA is TGTGCCAGAACCGCGGGTCTAAACACCGGGGAGCTGTTTTTT. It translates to CARTAGLNTGELFF.

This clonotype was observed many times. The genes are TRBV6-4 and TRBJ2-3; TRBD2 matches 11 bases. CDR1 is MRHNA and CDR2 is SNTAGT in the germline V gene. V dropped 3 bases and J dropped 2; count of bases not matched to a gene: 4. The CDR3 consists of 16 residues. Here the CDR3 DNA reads TGTGCCAGCAGTGAGTCTAGCGGGGGGCCCACAGATACGCAGTATTTT. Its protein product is CASSESSGGPTDTQYF.

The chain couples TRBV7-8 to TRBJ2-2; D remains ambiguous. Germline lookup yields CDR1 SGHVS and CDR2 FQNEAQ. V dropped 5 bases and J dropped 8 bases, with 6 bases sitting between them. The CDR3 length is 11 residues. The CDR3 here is CASSPRGELFF. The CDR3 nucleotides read TGTGCCAGCAGCCCTAGGGGGGAGCTGTTTTTT. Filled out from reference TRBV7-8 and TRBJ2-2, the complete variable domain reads GAGVSQSPRYKVAKRGQDVALRCDPISGHVSLFWYQQALGQGPEFLTYFQNEAQLDKSGLPSDRFFAERPEGSVSTLKIQRTQQEDSAVYLCASSPRGELFFGEGSRLTVL.

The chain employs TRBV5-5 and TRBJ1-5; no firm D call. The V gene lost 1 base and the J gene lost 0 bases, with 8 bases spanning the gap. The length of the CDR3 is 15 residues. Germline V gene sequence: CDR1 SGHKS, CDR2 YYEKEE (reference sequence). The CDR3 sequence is CASSLTGLSNQPQHF. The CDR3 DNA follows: TGTGCCAGCAGCTTGACTGGGCTTAGCAATCAGCCCCAGCATTTT.

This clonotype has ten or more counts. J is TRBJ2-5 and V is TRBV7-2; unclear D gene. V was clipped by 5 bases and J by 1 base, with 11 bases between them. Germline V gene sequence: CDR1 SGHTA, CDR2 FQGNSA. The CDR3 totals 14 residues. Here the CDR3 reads CASSLGQTQETQYF. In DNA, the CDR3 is TGTGCCAGCAGCCTTGGGCAGACCCAAGAGACCCAGTACTTC. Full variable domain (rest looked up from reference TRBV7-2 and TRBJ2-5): GAGVSQSPSNKVTEKGKDVELRCDPISGHTALYWYRQSLGQGLEFLIYFQGNSAPDKSGLPSDRFSAERTGGSVSTLTIQRTQQEDSAVYLCASSLGQTQETQYFGPGTRLLVL.

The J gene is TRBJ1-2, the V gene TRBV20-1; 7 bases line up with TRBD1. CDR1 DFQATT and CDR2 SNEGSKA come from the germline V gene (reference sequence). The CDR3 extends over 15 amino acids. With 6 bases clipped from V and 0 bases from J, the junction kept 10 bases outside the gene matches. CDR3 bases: TGCAGTGCCCTAGACAGGGAGGGGGCTAACTATGGCTACACCTTC. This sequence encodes CSALDREGANYGYTF.

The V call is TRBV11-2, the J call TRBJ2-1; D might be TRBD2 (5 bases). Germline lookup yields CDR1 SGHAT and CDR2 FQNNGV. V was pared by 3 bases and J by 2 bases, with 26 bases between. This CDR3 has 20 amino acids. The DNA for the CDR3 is TGTGCCAGCAGCTTCTGGGCGGCCCTAACTAAGCGGATGGCCTACAATGAGCAGTTCTTC. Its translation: CASSFWAALTKRMAYNEQFF.

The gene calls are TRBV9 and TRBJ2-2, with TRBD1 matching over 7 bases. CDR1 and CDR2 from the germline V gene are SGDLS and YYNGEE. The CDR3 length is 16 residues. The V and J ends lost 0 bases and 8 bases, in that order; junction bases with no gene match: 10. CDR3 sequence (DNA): TGTGCCAGCAGCGTAGAAGAGGGGGCGGGTGCTGGGGAGCTGTTTTTT. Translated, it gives CASSVEEGAGAGELFF.